The entry below describes one T cell receptor beta chain. The sample belongs to a study of cytomegalovirus exposure and HLA in healthy donors. The protocol was immunoSEQ multiplex PCR, while the TCRdb copy is restricted to in-frame clones and leaves out a portion. The table includes 100,000 to 150,000 clones, 90% to 97% detected once. This clonotype was obtained from a man between 18 and 29 years old in good health and CMV-seronegative. The sample taken for sequencing was PBMCs.

The CDR3 here is CASRPGLSGYLSTGELFF. The DNA of the CDR3 is TGTGCCAGTAGACCTGGCCTAAGCGGGTACTTAAGCACCGGGGAGCTGTTTTTT. This sequence joins TRBV19 and TRBJ2-2; tentative D call: TRBD2 (6 bases). Germline CDR1 and CDR2: LNHDA and SQIVND (reference sequence). Trimming cost V 6 bases and J 4 bases, with 24 bases left between them. This CDR3 region has 18 residues. The variable domain in full, with the rest retrieved from reference TRBV19 and TRBJ2-2, is DGGITQSPKYLFRKEGQNVTLSCEQNLNHDAMYWYRQDPGQGLRLIYYSQIVNDFQKGDIAEGYSVSREKKESFPLTVTSAQKNPTAFYLCASRPGLSGYLSTGELFFGEGSRLTVL.